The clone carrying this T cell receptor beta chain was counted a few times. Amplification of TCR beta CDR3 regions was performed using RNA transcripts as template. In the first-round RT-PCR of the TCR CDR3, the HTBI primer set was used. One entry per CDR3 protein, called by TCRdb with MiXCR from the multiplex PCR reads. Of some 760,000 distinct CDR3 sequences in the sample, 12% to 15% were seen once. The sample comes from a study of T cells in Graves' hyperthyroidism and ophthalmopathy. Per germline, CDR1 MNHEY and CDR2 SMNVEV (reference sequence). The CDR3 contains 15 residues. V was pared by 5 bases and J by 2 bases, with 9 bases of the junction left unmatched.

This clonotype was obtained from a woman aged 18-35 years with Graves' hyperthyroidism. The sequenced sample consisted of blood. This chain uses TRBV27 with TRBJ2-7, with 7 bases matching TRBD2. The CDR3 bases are TGTGCCAGCAGTCCACCTAGCGGAGCTCCCTACGAGCAGTACTTC. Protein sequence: CASSPPSGAPYEQYF.